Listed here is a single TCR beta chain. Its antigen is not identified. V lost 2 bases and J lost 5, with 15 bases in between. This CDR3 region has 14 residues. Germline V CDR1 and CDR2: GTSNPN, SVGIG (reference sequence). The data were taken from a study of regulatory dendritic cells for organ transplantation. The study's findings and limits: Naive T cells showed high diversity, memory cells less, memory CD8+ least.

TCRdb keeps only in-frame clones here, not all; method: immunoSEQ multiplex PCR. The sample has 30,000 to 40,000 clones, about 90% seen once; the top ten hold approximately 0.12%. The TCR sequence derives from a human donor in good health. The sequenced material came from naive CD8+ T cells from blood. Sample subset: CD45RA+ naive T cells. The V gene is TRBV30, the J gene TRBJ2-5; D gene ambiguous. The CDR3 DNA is TGTGCCTGGAGTTTATTTTCGGGCTCCGAGACCCAGTACTTC. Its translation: CAWSLFSGSETQYF. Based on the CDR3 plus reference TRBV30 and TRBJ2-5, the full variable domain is SQTIHQWPATLVQPVGSPLSLECTVEGTSNPNLYWYRQAAGRGLQLLFYSVGIGQISSEVPQNLSASRPQDRQFILSSKKLLLSDSGFYLCAWSLFSGSETQYFGPGTRLLVL.